The source of this TCR beta chain is a study of cytomegalovirus exposure and HLA in healthy donors. Primers for the PCR totalled 60 Vbeta and 13 Jbeta. Profiling relied on immunoSEQ multiplex PCR, and the TCRdb table lists in-frame clones only, not all of them. This sample has 100,000 to 150,000 clones, with roughly four fifths found just once. Germline V gene sequence: CDR1 MDHEN, CDR2 SYDVKM. Trimming removed 7 bases from V and 4 bases from J; junction bases left unmatched: 15. The CDR3 consists of 16 residues. The source of this sequence is a woman in her thirties or forties in good health and CMV-seronegative. The rearrangement uses TRBV28 and TRBJ2-7, with TRBD2 matching over 8 bases. Sequenced sample: PBMCs. The CDR3 DNA follows: TGTGCCAGCACTTCGACCGGGACTAGTAAACCGTACGAGCAGTACTTC. Its translation: CASTSTGTSKPYEQYF.